This record covers a single T cell receptor (beta chain). As yet, its antigen is unknown. The junction does not match germline at one end; this may be a read error. Amplifying from RNA transcripts, the study obtained TCR beta CDR3 regions. The first round was an RT-PCR with HTBI primers, and the second round was a multiplex PCR. TCRdb analysed the multiplex PCR reads with MiXCR anew, one entry per CDR3 protein. The table lists under 800,000 distinct CDR3 sequences, 22% of them singletons. The sample comes from a study of Graves' ophthalmopathy and Graves' hyperthyroidism. Study-wide findings and caveats: Ophthalmopathy progression predictions by the model showed about 75% specificity and 70.59% sensitivity.

This CDR3 region has 19 residues. CDR1 MNHNS and CDR2 SASEGT come from the germline V gene. The TCR was taken from a young woman with stable Graves' hyperthyroidism. Some clones in this sample may be carry-over from other donors' samples. The material sequenced was peripheral blood. V and J are TRBV6-1 and TRBJ2-5, with a tentative D call TRBD1 (6 bases). In DNA form, the CDR3 reads TGTGCCGGCAGATCGGGTGGGGGCCGTTATCGAGCTAAGCAGGAGACCCAGTACTTC. Its translation: CAGRSGGGRYRAKQETQYF.